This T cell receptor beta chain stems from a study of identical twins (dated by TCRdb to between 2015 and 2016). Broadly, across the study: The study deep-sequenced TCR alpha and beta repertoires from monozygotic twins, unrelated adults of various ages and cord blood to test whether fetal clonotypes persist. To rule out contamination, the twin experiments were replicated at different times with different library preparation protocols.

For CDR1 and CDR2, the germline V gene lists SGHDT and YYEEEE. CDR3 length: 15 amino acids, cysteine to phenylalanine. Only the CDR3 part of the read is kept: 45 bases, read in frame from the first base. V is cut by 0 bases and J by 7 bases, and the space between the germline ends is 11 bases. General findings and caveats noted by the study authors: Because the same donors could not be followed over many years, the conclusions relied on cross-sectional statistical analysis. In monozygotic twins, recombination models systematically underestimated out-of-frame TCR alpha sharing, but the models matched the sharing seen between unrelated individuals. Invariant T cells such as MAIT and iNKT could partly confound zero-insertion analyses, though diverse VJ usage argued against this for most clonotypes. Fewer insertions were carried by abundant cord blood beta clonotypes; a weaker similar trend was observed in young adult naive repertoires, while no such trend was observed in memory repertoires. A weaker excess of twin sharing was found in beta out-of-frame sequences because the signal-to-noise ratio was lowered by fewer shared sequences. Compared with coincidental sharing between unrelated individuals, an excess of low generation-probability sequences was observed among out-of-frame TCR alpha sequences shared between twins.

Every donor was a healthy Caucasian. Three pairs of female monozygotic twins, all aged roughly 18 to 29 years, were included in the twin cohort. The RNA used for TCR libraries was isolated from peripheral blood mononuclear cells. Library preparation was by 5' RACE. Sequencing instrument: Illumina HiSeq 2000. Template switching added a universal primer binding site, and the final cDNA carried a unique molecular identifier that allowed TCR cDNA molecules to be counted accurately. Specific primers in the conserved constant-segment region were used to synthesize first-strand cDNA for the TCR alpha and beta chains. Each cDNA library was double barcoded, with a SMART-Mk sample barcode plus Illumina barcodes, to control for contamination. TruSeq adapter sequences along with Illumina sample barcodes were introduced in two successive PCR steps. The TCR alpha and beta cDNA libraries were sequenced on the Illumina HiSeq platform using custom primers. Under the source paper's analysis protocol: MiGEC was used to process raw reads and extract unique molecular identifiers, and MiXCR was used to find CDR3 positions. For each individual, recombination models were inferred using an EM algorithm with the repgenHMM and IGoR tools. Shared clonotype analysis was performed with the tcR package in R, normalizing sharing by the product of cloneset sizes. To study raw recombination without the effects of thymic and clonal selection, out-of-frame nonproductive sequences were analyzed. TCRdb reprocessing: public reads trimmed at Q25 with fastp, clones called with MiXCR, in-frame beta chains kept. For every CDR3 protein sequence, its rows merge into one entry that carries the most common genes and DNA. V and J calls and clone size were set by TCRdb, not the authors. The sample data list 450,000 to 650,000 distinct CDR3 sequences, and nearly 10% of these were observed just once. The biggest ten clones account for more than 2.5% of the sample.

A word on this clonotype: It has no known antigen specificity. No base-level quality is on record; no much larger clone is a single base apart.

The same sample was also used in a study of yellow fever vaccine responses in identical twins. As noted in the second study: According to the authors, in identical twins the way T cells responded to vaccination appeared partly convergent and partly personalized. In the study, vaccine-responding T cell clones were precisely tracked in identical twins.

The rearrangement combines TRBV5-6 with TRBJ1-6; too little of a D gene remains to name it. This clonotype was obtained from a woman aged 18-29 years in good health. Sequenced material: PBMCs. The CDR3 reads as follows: CASSLAGRLNSPLHF. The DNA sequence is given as TGTGCCAGCAGCTTGGCCGGGAGACTAAATTCACCCCTCCACTTT.